The rows below give T cell receptor beta chains drawn from one sample of a study of blood T cells in healthy people across ages. One entry per CDR3 protein results from TCRdb running MiXCR on the 5' RACE reads. The profile shows 450,000 to 700,000 distinct CDR3 sequences, 27% of them singletons. Sequencing input: blood. All receptors derive from a woman in her 70s in good health. Both conserved end residues are part of each CDR3. The D gene is left open where the match is weak. Not every row has a clone size; where given, it reads once, few, many or a size class.

TRBJ1-5	few	TRBD1	TRBV20-1	TGCAGTGCTGGTGGACAGGGGAAGCCCCAGCATTTT	CSAGGQGKPQHF
TRBJ2-1	many	NA	TRBV7-2	TGTGCCAGCAGCAGGAACCCGAGCTCCTACAATGAGCAGTTCTTC	CASSRNPSSYNEQFF
TRBJ2-1	NA	NA	TRBV5-6	TGTGCCAGCAGCTTGCGGTTGGAGCAGTTCTTC	CASSLRLEQFF
TRBJ1-2	NA	NA	TRBV12-3/TRBV12-4	TGTGCCAGCAGTTTCTCTTGGGACGATAGGGGCTACACCTTC	CASSFSWDDRGYTF
TRBJ2-3	NA	NA	TRBV7-2	TGTGCCAGCAGCTCCCCCAGCTTGAGTACGCAGTATTTT	CASSSPSLSTQYF
TRBJ2-1	NA	NA	TRBV5-5	TGTGCCAGCAGCTTAAAAAGTGAGCAGTTCTTC	CASSLKSEQFF
TRBJ2-3	NA	TRBD2	TRBV12-3/TRBV12-4	TGTGCCAGCAGAGATGAGCGGGGGGGCCCAGATACGCAGTATTTT	CASRDERGGPDTQYF
TRBJ1-1	few	NA	TRBV6-1	TGTGCCAGCATTACGGACTGGGGCGCTGAAGCTTTCTTT	CASITDWGAEAFF
TRBJ1-1	NA	NA	TRBV7-8	TGTGCCAGCAGCTTAGGAACGTATGGGGCATCGGGGAACACTGAAGCTTTCTTT	CASSLGTYGASGNTEAFF
TRBJ2-5	few	NA	TRBV3-1	TGTGCCAGCAGCTACCTTTTACAACAGAACCAAGAGACCCAGTACTTC	CASSYLLQQNQETQYF
TRBJ1-2	few	NA	TRBV7-9	TGTGCCAGCAGCTTGGACAGCGGAGCTAACTATGGCTACACCTTC	CASSLDSGANYGYTF
TRBJ1-1	NA	NA	TRBV7-9	TGTGCCAGCAGCTTAGAACGGATAATGAACACTGAAGCTTTCTTT	CASSLERIMNTEAFF
TRBJ2-3	once	NA	TRBV7-7	TGTGCTAGCAGCCCGCGGATTAGAGATACGCAGTATTTT	CASSPRIRDTQYF
TRBJ1-2	NA	NA	TRBV20-1	TGCAGTGCCGACCCCATGGGGGGTGGCTACACCTTC	CSADPMGGGYTF
TRBJ2-7	NA	NA	TRBV9	TGTGCCAGCAGCCCCCGGTCCCGCGGAGAGTACTTC	CASSPRSRGEYF
TRBJ2-7	NA	NA	TRBV28	TGTACCAGCAGTCCCTATTACGAGCAGTACTTC	CTSSPYYEQYF
TRBJ2-7	few	NA	TRBV7-2	TGTGCCAGTTCTAATACCCGGGGGTCGGAGCAGTACTTC	CASSNTRGSEQYF
TRBJ2-2	NA	NA	TRBV3-1	TGTGCCAGCAGATTCAACGGGGGTATAAACACCGGGGAGCTGTTTTTT	CASRFNGGINTGELFF
TRBJ2-7	few	NA	TRBV7-2	TGTGCCAGCAGCTTAGTAGAGAGCTGCGAGCAGTACTTC	CASSLVESCEQYF
TRBJ2-7	NA	NA	TRBV4-3	TGCGCCAGCAGCCAAGATTTAGAGGTAGTCTACGAGCAGTACTTC	CASSQDLEVVYEQYF
TRBJ2-1	few	TRBD2	TRBV7-2	TGTGCCAGCAGCTTTGTACTAGCGGGGGGCCCATTCTCCTACAATGAGCAGTTCTTC	CASSFVLAGGPFSYNEQFF
TRBJ2-7	NA	NA	TRBV2	TGTGCCACAACGACCCGACAGGACGAGCAGTACTTC	CATTTRQDEQYF
TRBJ2-5	few	NA	TRBV21-1	TGTGCCAGGAGGGAGACCCAGTACTTC	CARRETQYF
TRBJ2-5	NA	TRBD2	TRBV2	TGTGCCAGCAGTGATGGTCGGACTAGAGAGACCCAGTACTTC	CASSDGRTRETQYF
TRBJ1-4	NA	TRBD1	TRBV6-6	TGTGCCAGCAACGACAGGGGTAGTGAAAAACTGTTTTTT	CASNDRGSEKLFF
TRBJ1-4	few	NA	TRBV5-1	TGCGCCAGCAGCCGGGTCAGACAGGAAGGGGAAAAACTGTTTTTT	CASSRVRQEGEKLFF
TRBJ2-7	few	NA	TRBV4-3	TGCGCCAGCAGCCAAGCTACAGGTCGATACGAGCAGTACTTC	CASSQATGRYEQYF
TRBJ1-2	NA	NA	TRBV7-2	TGTGCCAGCAGCCCCGGCAGGGAGGATGGCTACACCTTC	CASSPGREDGYTF
TRBJ2-7	few	NA	TRBV4-3	TGCGCCAGCAGCCAATCGATAACTTTTTCCTACGAGCAGTACTTC	CASSQSITFSYEQYF
TRBJ2-7	few	TRBD2	TRBV3-1	TGTGCCAGCAGCCAAGATCGAGGTAGCGGGGCTGAGCAGTACTTC	CASSQDRGSGAEQYF